These 18 T cell receptor beta chains came from one sample sequenced in a study of brain T cells in children with intractable seizures. The sequenced cases were selected for having the highest brain T cell transcript signatures. TCRdb keeps only in-frame clones here, not all; method: immunoSEQ multiplex PCR. In the table there are roughly 8,300 clones, around 73% of which are singletons. The specimen comprised resected brain tissue, sampled at surgery. These TCRs come from a boy under two years old with tuberous sclerosis and intractable seizures.

The gene calls are TRBV20-1 and TRBJ2-5; no clear D gene. The CDR3 spans 11 residues. Trimming took off 7 bases at V and 5 bases at J, with 11 bases between the two ends. Per the germline V gene, CDR1 is DFQATT and CDR2 is SNEGSKA (reference sequence). The CDR3 DNA follows: TGCAGTGGGCTAAGATCCGAGACCCAGTACTTC. Translating it yields CSGLRSETQYF.

The V gene is TRBV20-1, the J gene TRBJ1-1; no firm D call. The CDR3 contains 10 residues. Germline lookup yields CDR1 DFQATT and CDR2 SNEGSKA (reference sequence). Trimming stripped 3 bases from V and 8 bases from J, with 7 bases between. CDR3 sequence: CSARAIEAFF. CDR3 nucleotide sequence: TGCAGTGCTAGGGCAATAGAAGCTTTCTTT.

This clone showed up just once. The J gene is TRBJ2-2, the V gene TRBV4-2; no clear D gene. The V end was cut by 3 bases, the J end by 4 bases, with 12 bases between. Germline V gene lookup returns CDR1 LGHNA and CDR2 YNFKEQ. The CDR3 runs 15 residues. The CDR3 loop reads CASSHASAPTGELFF. The CDR3 nucleotides read TGTGCCAGCAGCCATGCTTCGGCGCCCACCGGGGAGCTGTTTTTT.

The chain has TRBV6-5 and TRBJ2-7; TRBD2 aligns across 10 bases. CDR3 length: 16 residues. The germline V gene has CDR1 MNHEY and CDR2 SVGAGI. V trimming: 2 bases; J trimming: 2 bases; junction bases outside the gene matches: 6. The DNA of the CDR3 is TGTGCCAGCAGTTACGTTACTAGCGGGGCCACCTACGAGCAGTACTTC. This sequence encodes CASSYVTSGATYEQYF.

In the case of this clone: The same CDR3 arises from other DNA sequences in this sample as well. The chain joins TRBV6-6 to TRBJ1-2; a weak D match, TRBD1 (6 bases). V gave up 9 bases and J gave up 5 bases, with 10 bases separating them. The CDR3 extends over 11 amino acids. Germline CDR1 and CDR2: MNHNY and SVGAGI (reference sequence). CDR3 residues: CASRTVYGYTF. DNA of the CDR3: TGTGCCAGTCGGACAGTATATGGCTACACCTTC.

This clone was counted between two and nine times. The chain couples TRBV7-3 to TRBJ1-1, with D unresolved. CDR3 length equals 16 residues. The germline V gene encodes CDR1 SGHTA and CDR2 FQGTGA. Trimming removed 5 bases at V and 1 base at J, with 17 bases between. The CDR3 region has the DNA TGTGCCAGCAGCCCTCCGAGAAGACCACGGAACACTGAAGCTTTCTTT. Translation: CASSPPRRPRNTEAFF.

With respect to this clone: Germline is not matched at one junction end, which may reflect a read error. The gene calls are TRBV28 and TRBJ1-2; a possible D gene is TRBD1 (6 bases). The CDR3 contains 10 residues. The germline V gene encodes CDR1 MDHEN and CDR2 SYDVKM. The CDR3 is CASSGGRLAF. CDR3 bases: TGTGCCAGCAGCGGGGGCAGGCTCGCCTTC.

The J gene is TRBJ2-1, the V gene TRBV6-5, with 9 bases that match TRBD1. V lost 6 bases and J lost 2; bases outside the gene matches: 5. Germline V gene data show CDR1 as MNHEY and CDR2 as SVGAGI. This CDR3 has 15 amino acids. Written as DNA, the CDR3 is TGTGCCAGCAGCCCCGACAGGGGGGCCTACAATGAGCAGTTCTTC. Its protein is CASSPDRGAYNEQFF.

The rearrangement joins TRBV2 to TRBJ2-1; 7 bases agree with TRBD1. CDR3 length: 14 residues. Germline loops: CDR1 SNHLY, CDR2 FYNNEI. V lost 7 bases and J lost 3; bases outside the gene matches: 6. The DNA of the CDR3 is TGTGCCAGCACGAAGAACAGGGGCTACAATGAGCAGTTCTTC. Encoded protein: CASTKNRGYNEQFF. Supplemented by reference TRBV2 and TRBJ2-1, the full variable domain reads EPEVTQTPSHQVTQMGQEVILRCVPISNHLYFYWYRQILGQKVEFLVSFYNNEISEKSEIFDDQFSVERPDGSNFTLKIRSTKLEDSAMYFCASTKNRGYNEQFFGPGTRLTVL.

J is TRBJ1-4 and V is TRBV2; TRBD1 is a possible D gene (6 bases). Trimming left V 6 bases short and J 7 bases short, with 15 bases between. From germline, CDR1 is SNHLY and CDR2 FYNNEI. This CDR3 is 14 amino acids long. CDR3 in DNA: TGTGCCAGCAGATTAACAGGGACCGCTGAAAAACTGTTTTTT. Amino acid sequence: CASRLTGTAEKLFF. The whole variable domain, filled in from reference TRBV2 and TRBJ1-4, reads EPEVTQTPSHQVTQMGQEVILRCVPISNHLYFYWYRQILGQKVEFLVSFYNNEISEKSEIFDDQFSVERPDGSNFTLKIRSTKLEDSAMYFCASRLTGTAEKLFFGSGTQLSVL.

The gene calls are TRBV5-1 and TRBJ2-7, with 8 positions matching TRBD2. V lost 1 base to trimming and J lost 4 bases; unmatched junction nucleotides: 16. The CDR3 covers 18 residues. The germline V gene encodes CDR1 SGHRS and CDR2 YFSETQ. CDR3 region: CASSLFWRGAYLAYEQYF. The CDR3 DNA sequence: TGCGCCAGCAGCTTGTTCTGGCGGGGGGCCTATCTCGCTTACGAGCAGTACTTC.

This rearrangement joins TRBV19 to TRBJ2-3, with 11 bases aligning to TRBD2. Germline CDR1 is LNHDA and CDR2 is SQIVND (reference sequence). The ends lost 3 bases at V and 4 bases at J; junction bases unmatched: 6. This CDR3 is built from 16 residues. CDR3 amino acids: CASSISSGGLPDTQYF. The CDR3 coding sequence is TGTGCCAGTAGTATCTCTAGCGGGGGGCTCCCAGATACGCAGTATTTT.

A single count supports this clone. CDR3 region: CASTPFGARTDTF. The CDR3 region has the DNA TGTGCCAGCACCCCCTTCGGGGCCAGGACGGACACCTTC. The gene calls are TRBV6-1 and TRBJ1-2, with D possibly matching TRBD1 (5 bases). V gave up 7 bases and J gave up 12 bases, with 21 bases separating them. The CDR3 covers 13 residues. Germline V gene lookup returns CDR1 MNHNS and CDR2 SASEGT.

The gene calls are TRBV19 and TRBJ1-5; unclear D gene. V was clipped by 4 bases and J by 3 bases, with 13 bases between them. Germline CDR1 reads LNHDA; CDR2 reads SQIVND (reference sequence). This CDR3 is built from 15 residues. The CDR3 region has the DNA TGTGCCAGTAGTAGGGTGGAACTACTCAATCAGCCCCAGCATTTT. It encodes CASSRVELLNQPQHF.

The chain couples TRBV7-3 to TRBJ1-1; unclear D gene. The V end lost 2 bases, the J end lost 1 base, and 11 bases lay between the germline ends. The CDR3 loop spans 15 amino acids. CDR1 SGHTA and CDR2 FQGTGA come from the germline V gene. The CDR3 DNA sequence: TGTGCCAGCAGCTTACGGTGGACGGAGAACACTGAAGCTTTCTTT. Translated: CASSLRWTENTEAFF.

This clone was seen just once. The chain employs TRBV19 and TRBJ2-3; D is uncertain. The CDR3 has 15 residues. The ends were cut back, 3 bases at V and 1 base at J, with 11 bases in the middle. CDR1 and CDR2 from the germline V gene are LNHDA and SQIVND (reference sequence). DNA of the CDR3: TGTGCCAGTAGTATCAACTTAGCAGGCACAGATACGCAGTATTTT. Translated, it gives CASSINLAGTDTQYF.

The V call is TRBV3-1 (or the pseudogene TRBV3-2), the J call TRBJ2-3; no clear D gene. V was pared by 0 bases and J by 5 bases, with 3 bases between. This CDR3 is built from 12 residues. CDR1 LGHDT and CDR2 YNNKEL come from the germline V gene (reference sequence). The CDR3 DNA reads TGTGCCAGCAGCCAAGATCTAGATACGCAGTATTTT. Encoded protein: CASSQDLDTQYF.

V usage is TRBV7-9 and J usage is TRBJ1-2; perhaps TRBD1 as D (6 bases). Deletions cut 3 bases from V and 7 bases from J, with 12 bases between. CDR3 size: 13 residues. Germline V gene lookup returns CDR1 SEHNR and CDR2 FQNEAQ (reference sequence). CDR3: CASSLAGAAGYTF. For the CDR3, the DNA is TGTGCCAGCAGCTTGGCGGGGGCGGCTGGCTACACCTTC.